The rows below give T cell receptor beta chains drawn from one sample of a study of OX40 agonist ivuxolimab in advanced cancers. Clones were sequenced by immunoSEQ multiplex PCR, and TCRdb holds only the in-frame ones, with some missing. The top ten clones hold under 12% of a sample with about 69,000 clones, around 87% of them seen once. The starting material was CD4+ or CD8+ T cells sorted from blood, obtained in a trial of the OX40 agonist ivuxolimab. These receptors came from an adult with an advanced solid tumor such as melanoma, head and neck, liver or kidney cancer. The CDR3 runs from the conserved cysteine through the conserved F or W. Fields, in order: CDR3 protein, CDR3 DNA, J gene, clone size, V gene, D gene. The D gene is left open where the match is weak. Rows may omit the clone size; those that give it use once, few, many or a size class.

CDR3: CASSLAGTSNNEQFF
DNA: TGTGCCAGCAGCTTAGCCGGGACTAGTAACAATGAGCAGTTCTTC
J: TRBJ2-1
size: -
V: TRBV11-3
D: TRBD2

CDR3: CASSLRTGGEDTQYF
DNA: TGTGCCAGCAGCTTACGGACAGGGGGGGAGGATACGCAGTATTTT
J: TRBJ2-3
size: -
V: TRBV7-9
D: TRBD1

CDR3: CATTTSGSRNEQFF
DNA: TGTGCCACGACAACTAGCGGGAGTCGGAATGAGCAGTTCTTC
J: TRBJ2-1
size: -
V: TRBV27
D: TRBD2

CDR3: CASIQAGGHEQFF
DNA: TGCGCCAGCATCCAAGCGGGAGGGCATGAGCAGTTCTTC
J: TRBJ2-1
size: -
V: TRBV5-1
D: TRBD2

CDR3: CASSPGRIGNQPQHF
DNA: TGTGCCAGTAGCCCCGGTAGGATTGGCAATCAGCCCCAGCATTTT
J: TRBJ1-5
size: -
V: TRBV19
D: -

CDR3: CASRPSTGANVLTF
DNA: TGTGCCAGCAGACCTTCAACTGGGGCCAACGTCCTGACTTTC
J: TRBJ2-6
size: -
V: TRBV2
D: -

CDR3: CASRKLAGGWDEQFF
DNA: TGTGCCAGCAGGAAACTAGCGGGAGGATGGGATGAGCAGTTCTTC
J: TRBJ2-1
size: -
V: TRBV28
D: TRBD2

CDR3: CASSYGIGLAGRTGELFF
DNA: TGCGCCAGCAGTTATGGTATCGGACTAGCGGGACGCACCGGGGAGCTGTTTTTT
J: TRBJ2-2
size: -
V: TRBV5-1
D: TRBD2

CDR3: CASSQETSANTGELFF
DNA: TGTGCCAGCAGCCAAGAAACTAGCGCAAACACCGGGGAGCTGTTTTTT
J: TRBJ2-2
size: -
V: TRBV4-2
D: TRBD2

CDR3: CASLGDRGSTDTQYF
DNA: TGTGCCTCGTTGGGAGACAGGGGTAGCACAGATACGCAGTATTTT
J: TRBJ2-3
size: -
V: TRBV30
D: TRBD1

CDR3: CASRRTSGTYEQYF
DNA: TGTGCCAGCAGACGGACTAGCGGAACCTACGAGCAGTACTTC
J: TRBJ2-7
size: -
V: TRBV6-5
D: TRBD2

CDR3: CASNGQTPMALTF
DNA: TGTGCCAGCAACGGACAGACTCCTATGGCTTTAACCTTC
J: TRBJ1-2
size: -
V: TRBV2
D: -

CDR3: CASSLQDRPQDTEAFF
DNA: TGCGCCAGCAGCCTTCAGGACAGGCCCCAAGACACTGAAGCTTTCTTT
J: TRBJ1-1
size: few
V: TRBV5-1
D: TRBD1

CDR3: CASSDRILAAFF
DNA: TGTGCCAGCAGCGACAGGATCTTGGCGGCTTTCTTT
J: TRBJ1-1
size: -
V: TRBV6-1
D: -

CDR3: CASSSSTGHTEAFF
DNA: TGTGCCAGCTCAAGCTCTACAGGGCACACTGAAGCTTTCTTT
J: TRBJ1-1
size: few
V: TRBV18
D: -

CDR3: CASRLTGISYNSPLHF
DNA: TGTGCCAGCAGGCTGACAGGGATCTCCTATAATTCACCCCTCCACTTT
J: TRBJ1-6
size: -
V: TRBV28
D: TRBD1

CDR3: CAISEIGGTGQPQHF
DNA: TGTGCCATCAGTGAGATCGGGGGGACGGGTCAGCCCCAGCATTTT
J: TRBJ1-5
size: -
V: TRBV10-3
D: -

CDR3: CASSPPRGILQETQYF
DNA: TGTGCCAGCAGCCCCCCCCGGGGAATACTCCAAGAGACCCAGTACTTC
J: TRBJ2-5
size: -
V: TRBV9
D: -

CDR3: CATSRDYGRGNEQFF
DNA: TGTGCCACCAGCAGAGATTACGGGAGGGGGAATGAGCAGTTCTTC
J: TRBJ2-1
size: -
V: TRBV15
D: TRBD2

CDR3: CASSYGTAQETQYF
DNA: TGTGCCAGCAGTTACGGGACAGCACAAGAGACCCAGTACTTC
J: TRBJ2-5
size: -
V: TRBV9
D: TRBD1

CDR3: CASSRRDSPLHF
DNA: TGTGCCAGCAGCCGAAGGGACTCACCCCTCCACTTT
J: TRBJ1-6
size: once
V: TRBV6-6
D: -

CDR3: CASSVGRDTGELFF
DNA: TGTGCCAGCAGTGTGGGCAGGGACACCGGGGAGCTGTTTTTT
J: TRBJ2-2
size: -
V: TRBV6-4
D: -

CDR3: CASTSPDRVTEAFF
DNA: TGTGCCAGCACATCTCCGGACAGGGTGACTGAAGCTTTCTTT
J: TRBJ1-1
size: -
V: TRBV6-5
D: TRBD1

CDR3: CASSLGGVSNQPQHF
DNA: TGTGCCAGCAGCTTGGGAGGGGTCAGCAATCAGCCCCAGCATTTT
J: TRBJ1-5
size: -
V: TRBV5-5
D: -

CDR3: CSASSPGELFF
DNA: TGCAGTGCTAGTTCCCCCGGGGAGCTGTTTTTT
J: TRBJ2-2
size: -
V: TRBV20-1
D: -

CDR3: CASSVGRQAMGGYTF
DNA: TGTGCCAGCAGCGTAGGCCGCCAGGCCATGGGTGGCTACACCTTC
J: TRBJ1-2
size: -
V: TRBV9
D: -

CDR3: CASSVTGAQPQHF
DNA: TGTGCCAGCAGCGTTACAGGGGCTCAGCCCCAGCATTTT
J: TRBJ1-5
size: -
V: TRBV7-2
D: TRBD1

CDR3: CASSQEQGTNAAYYGYTF
DNA: TGCGCCAGCAGCCAAGAACAGGGAACTAACGCCGCTTACTATGGCTACACCTTC
J: TRBJ1-2
size: -
V: TRBV4-3
D: -

CDR3: CASSLDATGRQPQHF
DNA: TGTGCCAGCAGTTTAGACGCCACAGGTAGACAGCCCCAGCATTTT
J: TRBJ1-5
size: -
V: TRBV28
D: -

CDR3: CASSFGGGEQFF
DNA: TGTGCCAGCAGCTTCGGGGGAGGGGAGCAGTTCTTC
J: TRBJ2-1
size: -
V: TRBV6-5
D: TRBD2

CDR3: CASTVQLSGNTIYF
DNA: TGTGCCAGCACCGTACAACTCTCTGGAAACACCATATATTTT
J: TRBJ1-3
size: -
V: TRBV2
D: -

CDR3: CASSEAVGSAGGYTF
DNA: TGTGCCAGCAGTGAAGCGGTGGGGTCGGCGGGTGGCTACACCTTC
J: TRBJ1-2
size: -
V: TRBV6-1
D: -

CDR3: CASSLLRGRGNTGELFF
DNA: TGTGCCAGCAGCTTATTAAGGGGGCGAGGGAACACCGGGGAGCTGTTTTTT
J: TRBJ2-2
size: -
V: TRBV7-2
D: TRBD1

CDR3: CASSGLAGDNEQFF
DNA: TGTGCCAGCAGCGGCCTAGCGGGAGACAATGAGCAGTTCTTC
J: TRBJ2-1
size: -
V: TRBV7-2
D: TRBD2

CDR3: CASSSGQGMDEKLFF
DNA: TGTGCCAGCAGCTCCGGACAGGGTATGGATGAAAAACTGTTTTTT
J: TRBJ1-4
size: once
V: TRBV5-4
D: TRBD1

CDR3: CASSPTGATNTEAFF
DNA: TGTGCCAGCAGTCCGACAGGGGCTACGAACACTGAAGCTTTCTTT
J: TRBJ1-1
size: -
V: TRBV6-6
D: TRBD1

CDR3: CASSLLQGTDTQYF
DNA: TGTGCCAGCAGCTTACTGCAGGGCACAGATACGCAGTATTTT
J: TRBJ2-3
size: -
V: TRBV7-6
D: -

CDR3: CASSLGQTFGYTF
DNA: TGTGCCAGCAGCCTCGGACAGACGTTTGGCTACACCTTC
J: TRBJ1-2
size: -
V: TRBV5-4
D: -

CDR3: CASSSYTTDTQYF
DNA: TGTGCCAGCAGTTCCTACACCACAGATACGCAGTATTTT
J: TRBJ2-3
size: -
V: TRBV28
D: -

CDR3: CASSLGRYPTDTQYF
DNA: TGTGCCAGCAGCCTAGGACGGTACCCCACAGATACGCAGTATTTT
J: TRBJ2-3
size: -
V: TRBV5-4
D: -